The 5 T cell receptor beta chains below were found in one sample sequenced in a study of cytomegalovirus exposure and HLA in healthy donors. PCR involved 60 Vbeta and 13 Jbeta primers. The table came from immunoSEQ multiplex PCR; TCRdb's copy has only in-frame clones and leaves some out. This table holds about 140,000 clones, 75% to 80% found once. Sequencing used PBMCs. These receptor sequences come from a male donor in good health and CMV-seronegative.

The CDR3 nucleotides are TGTGCCAGTGACCAGGACAGCTGGGGATCACCCCTCCACTTT. Translation: CASDQDSWGSPLHF. The chain links TRBV7-9 to TRBJ1-6; a possible D gene is TRBD1 (6 bases). Germline V gene sequence: CDR1 SEHNR, CDR2 FQNEAQ (reference sequence). The CDR3 is 14 residues long. V was trimmed by 9 bases and J by 10 bases, leaving 19 bases between them.

The genes are TRBV10-3 and TRBJ2-7; the match to TRBD1 covers 9 bases. CDR3 size: 13 residues. Germline V gene sequence: CDR1 ENHRY, CDR2 SYGVKD. With 7 bases clipped from V and 3 bases from J, the junction kept 4 bases outside the gene matches. In DNA form, the CDR3 reads TGTGCCATCACCTGGGGACAGGGCTACGAGCAGTACTTC. This translates into CAITWGQGYEQYF.

This clone was observed a few times. The V and J genes are TRBV2 and TRBJ2-7, with 12 positions matching TRBD1. Germline V gene lookup returns CDR1 SNHLY and CDR2 FYNNEI. J gave up 3 bases and V 6 bases, and 6 bases lay outside the gene matches. There are 15 residues in the CDR3. CDR3: CASRDGTGGDYEQYF. The CDR3 DNA follows: TGTGCCAGCAGAGACGGGACAGGGGGCGACTACGAGCAGTACTTC.

This clone has just a few counts. This chain links TRBV7-9 with TRBJ2-7; 7 positions match TRBD1. Per the germline V gene, CDR1 is SEHNR and CDR2 is FQNEAQ (reference sequence). CDR3 length: 15 residues. V shed 2 bases, J shed 7 bases, and the junction held 11 bases outside the gene matches. CDR3 loop: CASSLLGTEVWEQYF. CDR3 DNA: TGTGCCAGCAGCTTACTAGGGACAGAGGTTTGGGAGCAGTACTTC.

J is TRBJ2-3 and V is TRBV7-2; 12 bases line up with TRBD2. The CDR3 has 17 residues. Germline trimming cut 1 base from V and 3 bases from J; bases unmatched to any gene: 5. Per the germline V gene, CDR1 is SGHTA and CDR2 is FQGNSA. This chain's CDR3 is CASSLVGLAGRTDTQYF. The CDR3 nucleotides are TGTGCCAGCAGCTTAGTGGGACTAGCGGGCCGGACAGATACGCAGTATTTT.